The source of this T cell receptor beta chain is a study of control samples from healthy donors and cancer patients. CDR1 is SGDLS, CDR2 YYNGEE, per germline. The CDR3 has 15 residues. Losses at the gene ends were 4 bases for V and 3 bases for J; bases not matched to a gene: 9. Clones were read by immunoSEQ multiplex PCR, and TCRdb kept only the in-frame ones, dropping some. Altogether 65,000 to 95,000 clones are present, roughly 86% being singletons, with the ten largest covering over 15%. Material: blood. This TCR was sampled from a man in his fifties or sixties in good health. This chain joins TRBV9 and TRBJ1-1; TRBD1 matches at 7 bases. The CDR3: CASSPTGEWDTEAFF. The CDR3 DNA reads TGTGCCAGCAGCCCAACAGGGGAGTGGGACACTGAAGCTTTCTTT.